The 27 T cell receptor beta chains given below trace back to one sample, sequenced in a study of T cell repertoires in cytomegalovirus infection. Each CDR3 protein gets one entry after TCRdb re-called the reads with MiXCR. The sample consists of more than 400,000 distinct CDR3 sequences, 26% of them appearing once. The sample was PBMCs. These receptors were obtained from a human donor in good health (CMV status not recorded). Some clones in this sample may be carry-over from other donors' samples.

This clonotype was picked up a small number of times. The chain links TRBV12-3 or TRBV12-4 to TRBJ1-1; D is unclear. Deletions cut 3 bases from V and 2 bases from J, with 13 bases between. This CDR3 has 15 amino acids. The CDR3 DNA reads TGTGCCAGCAGTTTCGACACGATAGTAAACACTGAAGCTTTCTTT. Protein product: CASSFDTIVNTEAFF.

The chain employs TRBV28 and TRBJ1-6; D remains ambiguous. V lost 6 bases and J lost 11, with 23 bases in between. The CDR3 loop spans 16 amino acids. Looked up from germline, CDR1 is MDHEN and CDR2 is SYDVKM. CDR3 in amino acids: CASRHRGRSLTAPLHF. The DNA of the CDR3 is TGTGCCAGCAGACATAGAGGGCGTTCTCTTACGGCACCCCTCCACTTT.

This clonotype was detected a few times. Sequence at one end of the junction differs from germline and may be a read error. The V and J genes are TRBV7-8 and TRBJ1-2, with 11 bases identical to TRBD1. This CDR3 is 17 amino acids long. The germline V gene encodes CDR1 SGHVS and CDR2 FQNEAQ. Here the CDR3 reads CASSPEVWTGGGYGCTF. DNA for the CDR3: TGTGCCAGCAGCCCCGAGGTTTGGACAGGGGGCGGCTATGGCTGCACCTTC.

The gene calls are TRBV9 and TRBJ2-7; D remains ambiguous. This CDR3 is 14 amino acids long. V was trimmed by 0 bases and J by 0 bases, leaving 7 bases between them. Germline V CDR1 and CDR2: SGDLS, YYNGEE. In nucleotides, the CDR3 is TGTGCCAGCAGCGTAGCTTCCGACTCCTACGAGCAGTACTTC. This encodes CASSVASDSYEQYF.

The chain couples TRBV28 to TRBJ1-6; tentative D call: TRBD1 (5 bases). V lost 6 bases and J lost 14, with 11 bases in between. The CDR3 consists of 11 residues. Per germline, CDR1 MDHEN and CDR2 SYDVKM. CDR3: CASRGLLALHF. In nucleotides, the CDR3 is TGTGCCAGCAGGGGACTCCTCGCCCTCCACTTT. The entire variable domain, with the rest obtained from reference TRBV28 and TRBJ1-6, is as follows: DVKVTQSSRYLVKRTGEKVFLECVQDMDHENMFWYRQDPGLGLRLIYFSYDVKMKEKGDIPEGYSVSREKKERFSLILESASTNQTSMYLCASRGLLALHFGNGTRLTVT.

CDR3 DNA: TGTGCCAGTAGTATCTCGGGGGCCGCCTACGAGCAGTACTTC. Translated: CASSISGAAYEQYF. The chain recombines TRBV19 with TRBJ2-7; D could derive from TRBD1 or TRBD2 (6 bases each). V lost 3 bases to trimming and J lost 2 bases, with 11 bases between them. Germline V gene sequence: CDR1 LNHDA, CDR2 SQIVND (reference sequence). This CDR3 region has 14 residues.

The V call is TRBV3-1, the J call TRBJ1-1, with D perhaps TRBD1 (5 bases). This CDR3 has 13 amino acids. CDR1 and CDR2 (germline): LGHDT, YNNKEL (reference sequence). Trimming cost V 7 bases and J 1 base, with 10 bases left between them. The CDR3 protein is CASTRGANTEAFF. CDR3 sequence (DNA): TGTGCCAGCACCCGCGGGGCGAACACTGAAGCTTTCTTT.

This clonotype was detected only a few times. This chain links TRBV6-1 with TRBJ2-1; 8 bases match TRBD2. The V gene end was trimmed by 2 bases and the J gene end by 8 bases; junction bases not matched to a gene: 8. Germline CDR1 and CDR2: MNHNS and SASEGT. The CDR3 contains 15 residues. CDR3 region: CASSESGSSYDEQFF. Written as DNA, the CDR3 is TGTGCCAGCAGTGAAAGCGGGAGTTCTTATGATGAGCAGTTCTTC.

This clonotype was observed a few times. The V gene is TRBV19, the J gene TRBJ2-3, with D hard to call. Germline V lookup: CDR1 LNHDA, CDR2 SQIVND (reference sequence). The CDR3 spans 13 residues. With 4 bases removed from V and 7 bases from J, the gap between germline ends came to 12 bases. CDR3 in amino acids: CASSSGVLNTQYF. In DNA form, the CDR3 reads TGTGCCAGTAGTAGCGGAGTTCTAAATACGCAGTATTTT.

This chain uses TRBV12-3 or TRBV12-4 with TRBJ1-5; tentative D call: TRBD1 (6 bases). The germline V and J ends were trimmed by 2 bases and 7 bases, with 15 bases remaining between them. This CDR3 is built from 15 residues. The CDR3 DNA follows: TGTGCCAGCAGTTTAAGACACGGGGGCGGACAGCCCCAGCATTTT. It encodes CASSLRHGGGQPQHF.

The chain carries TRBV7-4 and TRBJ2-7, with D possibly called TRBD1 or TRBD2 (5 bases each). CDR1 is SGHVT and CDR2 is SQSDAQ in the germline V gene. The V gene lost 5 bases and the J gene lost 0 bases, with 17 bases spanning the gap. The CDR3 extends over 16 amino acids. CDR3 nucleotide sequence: TGTGCCAGCAGCCTCCCCCGGGGCAGGGCCTCCTACGAGCAGTACTTC. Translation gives CASSLPRGRASYEQYF.

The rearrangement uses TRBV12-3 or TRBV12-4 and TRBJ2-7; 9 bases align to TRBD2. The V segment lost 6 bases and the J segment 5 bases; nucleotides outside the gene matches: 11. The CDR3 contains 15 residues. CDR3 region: CASSISGSKVDEQYF. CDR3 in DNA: TGTGCCAGCAGCATTAGCGGGAGTAAGGTCGACGAGCAGTACTTC.

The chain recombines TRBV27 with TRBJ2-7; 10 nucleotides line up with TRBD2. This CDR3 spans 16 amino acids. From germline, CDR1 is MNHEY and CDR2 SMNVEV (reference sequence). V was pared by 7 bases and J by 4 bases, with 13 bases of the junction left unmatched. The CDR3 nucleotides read TGTGCCAGCACCGTTCATGGCAGTAGCGGGAGGTACGAGCAGTACTTC. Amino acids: CASTVHGSSGRYEQYF.

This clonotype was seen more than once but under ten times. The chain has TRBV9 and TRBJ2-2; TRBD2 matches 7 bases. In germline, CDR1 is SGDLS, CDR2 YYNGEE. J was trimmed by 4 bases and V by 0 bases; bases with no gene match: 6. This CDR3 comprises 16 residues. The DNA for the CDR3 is TGTGCCAGCAGCGTAGGAAGCGGGATGGGCACCGGGGAGCTGTTTTTT. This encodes CASSVGSGMGTGELFF.

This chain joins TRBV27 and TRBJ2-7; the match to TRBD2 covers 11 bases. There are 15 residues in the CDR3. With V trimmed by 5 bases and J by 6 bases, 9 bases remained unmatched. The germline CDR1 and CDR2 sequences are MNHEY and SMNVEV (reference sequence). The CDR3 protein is CASSHRLAGYGEQYF. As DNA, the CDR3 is TGTGCCAGCAGTCACCGACTAGCGGGATACGGCGAGCAGTACTTC.

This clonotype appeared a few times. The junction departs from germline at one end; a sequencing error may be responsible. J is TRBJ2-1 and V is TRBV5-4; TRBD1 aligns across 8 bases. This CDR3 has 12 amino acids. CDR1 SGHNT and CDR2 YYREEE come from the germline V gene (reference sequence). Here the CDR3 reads CASSSGQAEMDF. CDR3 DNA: TGTGCCAGCAGCTCGGGACAGGCGGAGATGGACTTC.

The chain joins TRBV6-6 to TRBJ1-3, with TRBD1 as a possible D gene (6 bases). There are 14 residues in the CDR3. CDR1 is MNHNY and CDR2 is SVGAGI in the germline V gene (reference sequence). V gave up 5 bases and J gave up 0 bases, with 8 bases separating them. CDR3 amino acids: CASSQTGSGNTIYF. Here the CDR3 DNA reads TGTGCCAGCAGTCAGACAGGCTCTGGAAACACCATATATTTT.

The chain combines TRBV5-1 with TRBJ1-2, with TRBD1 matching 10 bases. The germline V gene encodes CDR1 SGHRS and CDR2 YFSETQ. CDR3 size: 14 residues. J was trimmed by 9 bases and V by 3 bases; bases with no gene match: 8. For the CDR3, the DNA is TGCGCCAGCAGCTCGGCCGGGACAGGGGTGAGCTACACCTTC. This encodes CASSSAGTGVSYTF.

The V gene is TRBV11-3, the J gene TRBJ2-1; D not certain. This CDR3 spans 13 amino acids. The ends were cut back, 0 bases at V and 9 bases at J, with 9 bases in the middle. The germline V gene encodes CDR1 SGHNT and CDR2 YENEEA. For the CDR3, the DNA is TGTGCCAGCAGCTTAGACGTCGGAACTGAGCAGTTCTTC. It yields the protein CASSLDVGTEQFF.

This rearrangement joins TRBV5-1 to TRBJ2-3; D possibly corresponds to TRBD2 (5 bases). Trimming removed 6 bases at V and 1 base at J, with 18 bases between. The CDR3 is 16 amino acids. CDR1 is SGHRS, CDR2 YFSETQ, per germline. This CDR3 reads CASTLAITSGTDTQYF. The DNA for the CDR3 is TGCGCCAGCACCCTAGCTATAACATCTGGCACAGATACGCAGTATTTT.

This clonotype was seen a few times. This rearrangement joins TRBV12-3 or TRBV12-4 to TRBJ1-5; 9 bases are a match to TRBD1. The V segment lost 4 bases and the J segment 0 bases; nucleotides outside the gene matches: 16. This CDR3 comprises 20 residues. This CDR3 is CASSYLQGASSRYSNQPQHF. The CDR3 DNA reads TGTGCCAGCAGTTATCTACAGGGGGCTTCATCCCGATATAGCAATCAGCCCCAGCATTTT.

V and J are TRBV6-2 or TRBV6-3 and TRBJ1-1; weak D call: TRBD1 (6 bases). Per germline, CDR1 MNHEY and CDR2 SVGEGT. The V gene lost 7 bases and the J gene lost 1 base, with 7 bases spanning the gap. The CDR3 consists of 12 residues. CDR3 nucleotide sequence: TGTGCCAGCAACAGGGAGAACACTGAAGCTTTCTTT. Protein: CASNRENTEAFF.

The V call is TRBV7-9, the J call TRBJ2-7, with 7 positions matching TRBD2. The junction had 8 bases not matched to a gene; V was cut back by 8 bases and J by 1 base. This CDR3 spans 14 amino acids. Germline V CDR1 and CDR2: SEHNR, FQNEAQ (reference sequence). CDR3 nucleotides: TGTGCCAGCGTTAGCGGGTTCCGGTCCTACGAGCAGTACTTC. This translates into CASVSGFRSYEQYF.

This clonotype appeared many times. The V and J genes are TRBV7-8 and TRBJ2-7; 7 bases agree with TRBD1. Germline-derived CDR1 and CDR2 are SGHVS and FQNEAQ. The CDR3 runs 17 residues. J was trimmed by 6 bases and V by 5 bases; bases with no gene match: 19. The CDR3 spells CASSPLRIPTGPSEQYF. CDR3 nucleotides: TGTGCCAGCAGCCCTCTCCGAATCCCGACAGGGCCTAGCGAGCAGTACTTC.

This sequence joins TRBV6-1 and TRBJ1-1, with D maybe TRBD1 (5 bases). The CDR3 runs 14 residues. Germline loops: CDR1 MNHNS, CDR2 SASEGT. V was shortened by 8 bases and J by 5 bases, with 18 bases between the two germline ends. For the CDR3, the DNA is TGTGCCAGCGTCCCCAGCGGGGCGGGAACTGAAGCTTTCTTT. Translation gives CASVPSGAGTEAFF.

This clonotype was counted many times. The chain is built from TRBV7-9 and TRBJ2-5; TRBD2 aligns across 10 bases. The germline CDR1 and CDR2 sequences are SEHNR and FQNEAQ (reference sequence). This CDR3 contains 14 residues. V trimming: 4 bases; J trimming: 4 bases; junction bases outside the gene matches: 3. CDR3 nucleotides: TGTGCCAGCAGCTCTAGCGGGAGTGTAGAGACCCAGTACTTC. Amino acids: CASSSSGSVETQYF.

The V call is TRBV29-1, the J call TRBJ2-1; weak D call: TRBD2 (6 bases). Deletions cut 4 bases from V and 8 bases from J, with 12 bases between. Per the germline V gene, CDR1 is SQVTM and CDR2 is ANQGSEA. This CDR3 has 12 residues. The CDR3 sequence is CSVVLAQHEQFF. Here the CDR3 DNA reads TGCAGCGTTGTTCTAGCGCAGCATGAGCAGTTCTTC.